What follows describes a single T cell receptor (beta chain). Its antigen is currently unknown. This specimen comes from a study of beta chain features in type 1 diabetes. Study results and caveats: Moderately but significantly shorter TCRB CDR3s were found in Type 1 diabetes patients in all four CD4+ subsets.

Germline trimming cut 0 bases from V and 11 bases from J; bases unmatched to any gene: 12. The CDR3 consists of 14 residues. Germline V gene data show CDR1 as GTSNPN and CDR2 as SVGIG (reference sequence). What was sequenced were expressed TCRB transcripts, since all of the isolated RNA had been reverse transcribed. Profiling relied on immunoSEQ multiplex PCR, and the TCRdb table lists in-frame clones only, not all of them. The data hold around 130,000 clones, with approximately 10% observed a single time. Sequenced: central memory CD4+ T cells from blood. The chain recombines TRBV30 with TRBJ2-5; 7 bases map to TRBD2. This clonotype was sampled from a man aged 25-40 years with type 1 diabetes. The CDR3 bases are TGTGCCTGGAGTGTGGGGACTACCTCCCTCACACAGTACTTC. It encodes CAWSVGTTSLTQYF.